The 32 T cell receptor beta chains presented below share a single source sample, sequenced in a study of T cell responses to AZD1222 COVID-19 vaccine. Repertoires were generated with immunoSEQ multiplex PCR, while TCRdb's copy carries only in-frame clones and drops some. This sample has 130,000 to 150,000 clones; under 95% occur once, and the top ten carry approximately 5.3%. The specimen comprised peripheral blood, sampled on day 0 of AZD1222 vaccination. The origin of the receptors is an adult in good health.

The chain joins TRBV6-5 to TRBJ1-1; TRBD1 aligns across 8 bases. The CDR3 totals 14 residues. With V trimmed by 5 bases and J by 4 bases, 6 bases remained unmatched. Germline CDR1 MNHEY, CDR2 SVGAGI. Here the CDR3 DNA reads TGTGCCAGCAGTCCACAGGGGGAGGTCACTGAAGCTTTCTTT. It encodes CASSPQGEVTEAFF.

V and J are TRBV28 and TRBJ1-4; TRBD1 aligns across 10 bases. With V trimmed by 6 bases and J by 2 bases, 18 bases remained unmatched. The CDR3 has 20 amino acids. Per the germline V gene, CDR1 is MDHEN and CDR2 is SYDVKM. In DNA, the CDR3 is TGTGCCAGCAGCCTACAAAACTCCGGGACAGGGGTGGTTACTAATGAAAAACTGTTTTTT. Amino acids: CASSLQNSGTGVVTNEKLFF.

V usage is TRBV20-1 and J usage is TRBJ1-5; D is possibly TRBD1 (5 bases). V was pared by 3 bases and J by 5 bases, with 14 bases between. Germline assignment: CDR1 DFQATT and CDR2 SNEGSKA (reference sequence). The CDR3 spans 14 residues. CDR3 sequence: CSASPRELYQPQHF. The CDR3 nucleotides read TGCAGTGCTAGTCCCAGGGAACTCTATCAGCCCCAGCATTTT.

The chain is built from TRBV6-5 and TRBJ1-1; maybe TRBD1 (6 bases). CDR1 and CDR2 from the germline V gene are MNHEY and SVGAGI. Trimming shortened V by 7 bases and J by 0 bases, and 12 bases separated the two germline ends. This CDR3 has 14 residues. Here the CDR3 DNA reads TGTGCCAGCAACGAACAGGGTTTGAACACTGAAGCTTTCTTT. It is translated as CASNEQGLNTEAFF.

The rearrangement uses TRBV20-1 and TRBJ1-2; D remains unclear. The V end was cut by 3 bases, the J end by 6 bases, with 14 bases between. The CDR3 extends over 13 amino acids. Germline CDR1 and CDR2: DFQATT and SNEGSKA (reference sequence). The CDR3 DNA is TGCAGTGCTAGTTCCGGGGATGAGAATGGCTACACCTTC. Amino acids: CSASSGDENGYTF.

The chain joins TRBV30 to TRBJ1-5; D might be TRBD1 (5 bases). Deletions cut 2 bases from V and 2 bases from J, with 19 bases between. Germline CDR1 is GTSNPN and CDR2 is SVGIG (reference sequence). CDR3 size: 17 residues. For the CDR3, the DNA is TGTGCCTGGAGTCGACCCCGCGGGACGACGGGCAATCAGCCCCAGCATTTT. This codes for CAWSRPRGTTGNQPQHF.

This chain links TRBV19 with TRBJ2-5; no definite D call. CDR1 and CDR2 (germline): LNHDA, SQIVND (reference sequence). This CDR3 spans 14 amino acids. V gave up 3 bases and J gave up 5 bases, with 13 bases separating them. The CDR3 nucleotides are TGTGCCAGTAGTATTCCGGGCCTCGGGGAGACCCAGTACTTC. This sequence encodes CASSIPGLGETQYF.

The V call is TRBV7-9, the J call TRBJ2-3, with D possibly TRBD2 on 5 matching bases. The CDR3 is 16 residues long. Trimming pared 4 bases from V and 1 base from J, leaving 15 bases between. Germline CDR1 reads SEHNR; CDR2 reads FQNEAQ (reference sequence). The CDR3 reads CASSSTGRRGTDTQYF. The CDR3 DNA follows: TGTGCCAGCAGCTCGACGGGTCGGCGGGGCACAGATACGCAGTATTTT.

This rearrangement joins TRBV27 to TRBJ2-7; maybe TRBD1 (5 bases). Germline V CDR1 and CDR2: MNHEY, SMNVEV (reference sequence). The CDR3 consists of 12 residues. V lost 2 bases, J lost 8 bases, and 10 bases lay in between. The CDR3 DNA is TGTGCCAGCAGTTTAAGGGGTGGAAAGCAGTACTTC. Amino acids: CASSLRGGKQYF.

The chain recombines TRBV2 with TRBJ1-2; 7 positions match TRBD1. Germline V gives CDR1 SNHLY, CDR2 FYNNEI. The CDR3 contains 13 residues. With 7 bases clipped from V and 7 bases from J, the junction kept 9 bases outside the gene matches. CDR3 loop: CASNPAQGSGYTF. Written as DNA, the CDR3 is TGTGCCAGCAACCCAGCACAGGGGAGTGGCTACACCTTC. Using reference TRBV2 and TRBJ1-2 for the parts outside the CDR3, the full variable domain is EPEVTQTPSHQVTQMGQEVILRCVPISNHLYFYWYRQILGQKVEFLVSFYNNEISEKSEIFDDQFSVERPDGSNFTLKIRSTKLEDSAMYFCASNPAQGSGYTFGSGTRLTVV.

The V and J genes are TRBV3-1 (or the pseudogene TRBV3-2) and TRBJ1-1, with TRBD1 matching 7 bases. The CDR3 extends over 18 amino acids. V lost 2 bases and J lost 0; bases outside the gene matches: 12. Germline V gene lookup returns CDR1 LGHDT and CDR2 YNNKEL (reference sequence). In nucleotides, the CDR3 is TGTGCCAGCAGCCAACGGGGACAGAGATGGTCGATGAACACTGAAGCTTTCTTT. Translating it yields CASSQRGQRWSMNTEAFF.

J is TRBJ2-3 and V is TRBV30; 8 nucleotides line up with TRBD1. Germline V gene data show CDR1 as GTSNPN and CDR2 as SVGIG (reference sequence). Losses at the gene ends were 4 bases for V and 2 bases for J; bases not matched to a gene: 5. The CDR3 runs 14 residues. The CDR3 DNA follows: TGTGCCTGGAACTGGCAGGGGGCCACAGATACGCAGTATTTT. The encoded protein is CAWNWQGATDTQYF.

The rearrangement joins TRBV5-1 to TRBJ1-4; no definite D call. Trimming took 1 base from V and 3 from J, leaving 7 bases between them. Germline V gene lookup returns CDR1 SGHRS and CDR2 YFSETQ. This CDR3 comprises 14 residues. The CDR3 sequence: CASSLFDPNEKLFF. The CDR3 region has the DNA TGCGCCAGCAGCTTGTTCGACCCTAATGAAAAACTGTTTTTT.

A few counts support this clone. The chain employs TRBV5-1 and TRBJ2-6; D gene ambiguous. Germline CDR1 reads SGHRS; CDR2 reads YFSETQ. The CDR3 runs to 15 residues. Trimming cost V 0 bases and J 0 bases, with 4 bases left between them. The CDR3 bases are TGCGCCAGCAGCTTGGCCTCCTCTGGGGCCAACGTCCTGACTTTC. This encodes CASSLASSGANVLTF.

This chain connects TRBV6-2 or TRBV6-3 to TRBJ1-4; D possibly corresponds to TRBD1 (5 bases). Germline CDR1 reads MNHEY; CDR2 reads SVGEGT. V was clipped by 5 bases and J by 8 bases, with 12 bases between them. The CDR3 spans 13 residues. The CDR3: CASSRGPWEKLFF. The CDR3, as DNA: TGTGCCAGCAGTCGGGGACCCTGGGAAAAACTGTTTTTT.

CDR3: CASSLDGTGYAEKLFF. The CDR3 coding sequence is TGTGCCAGCAGCTTAGACGGGACGGGCTACGCAGAAAAACTGTTTTTT. The rearrangement links TRBV7-2 to TRBJ1-4; TRBD1 is a possible D gene (5 bases). V lost 1 base to trimming and J lost 8 bases, with 17 bases between them. The CDR3 length is 16 residues. Per germline, CDR1 SGHTA and CDR2 FQGNSA.

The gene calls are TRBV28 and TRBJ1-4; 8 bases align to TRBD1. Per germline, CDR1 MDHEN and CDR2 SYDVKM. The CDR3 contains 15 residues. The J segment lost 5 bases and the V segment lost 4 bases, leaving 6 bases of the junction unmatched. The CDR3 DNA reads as TGTGCCAGCAGTTCCGACAGGGGAGGAAATGAAAAACTGTTTTTT. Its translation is CASSSDRGGNEKLFF.

The CDR3 loop is CASSWTGEDEAFF. DNA of the CDR3: TGTGCCAGCAGCTGGACAGGGGAGGATGAAGCTTTCTTT. V and J are TRBV11-2 and TRBJ1-1; 9 nucleotides agree with TRBD1. The CDR3 runs 13 residues. V trimming: 4 bases; J trimming: 7 bases; junction bases outside the gene matches: 4. CDR1 and CDR2 from the germline V gene are SGHAT and FQNNGV.

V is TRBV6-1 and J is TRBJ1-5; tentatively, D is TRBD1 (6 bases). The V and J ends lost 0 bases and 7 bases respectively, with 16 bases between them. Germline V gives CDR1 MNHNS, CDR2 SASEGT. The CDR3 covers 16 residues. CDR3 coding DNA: TGTGCCAGCAGTGAAGCGGGGACACGGTCTGGCCAGCCCCAGCATTTT. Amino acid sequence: CASSEAGTRSGQPQHF.

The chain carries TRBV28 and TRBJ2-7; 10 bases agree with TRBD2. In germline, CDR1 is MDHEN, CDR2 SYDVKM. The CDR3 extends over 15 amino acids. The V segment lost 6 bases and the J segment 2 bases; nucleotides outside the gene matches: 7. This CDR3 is CASRPTSGKTYEQYF. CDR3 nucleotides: TGTGCCAGCAGACCTACTAGCGGGAAAACCTACGAGCAGTACTTC.

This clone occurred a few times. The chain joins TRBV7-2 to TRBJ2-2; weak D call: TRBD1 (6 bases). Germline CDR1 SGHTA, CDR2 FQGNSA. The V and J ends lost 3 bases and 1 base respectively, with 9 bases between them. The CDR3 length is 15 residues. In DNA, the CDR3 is TGTGCCAGCAGCTTCGACAGGCAGAACACCGGGGAGCTGTTTTTT. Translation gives CASSFDRQNTGELFF.

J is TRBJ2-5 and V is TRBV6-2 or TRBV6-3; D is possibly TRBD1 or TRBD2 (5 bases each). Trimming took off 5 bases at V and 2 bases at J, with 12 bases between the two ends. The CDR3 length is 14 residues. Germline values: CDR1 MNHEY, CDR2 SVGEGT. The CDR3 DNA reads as TGTGCCAGCAGTGAGGGGCTAGAACAAGAGACCCAGTACTTC. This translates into CASSEGLEQETQYF.

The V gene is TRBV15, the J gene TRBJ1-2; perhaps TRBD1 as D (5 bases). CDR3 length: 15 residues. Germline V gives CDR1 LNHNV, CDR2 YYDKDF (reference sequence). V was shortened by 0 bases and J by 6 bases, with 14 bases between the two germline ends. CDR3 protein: CATSRDQGRLDGYTF. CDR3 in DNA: TGTGCCACCAGCAGAGATCAGGGCAGGTTGGATGGCTACACCTTC.

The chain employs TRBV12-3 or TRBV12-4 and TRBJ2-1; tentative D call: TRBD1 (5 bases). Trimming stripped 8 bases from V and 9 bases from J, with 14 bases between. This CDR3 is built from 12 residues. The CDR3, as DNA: TGTGCCAGCGGGCAATCAGGGATTGAGCAGTTCTTC. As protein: CASGQSGIEQFF.

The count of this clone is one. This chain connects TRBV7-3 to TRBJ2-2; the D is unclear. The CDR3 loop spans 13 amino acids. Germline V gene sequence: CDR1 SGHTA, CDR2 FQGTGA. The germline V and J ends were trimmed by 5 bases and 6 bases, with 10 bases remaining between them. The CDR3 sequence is CASSPGPSGELFF. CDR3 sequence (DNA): TGTGCCAGCAGCCCAGGACCTTCCGGGGAGCTGTTTTTT.

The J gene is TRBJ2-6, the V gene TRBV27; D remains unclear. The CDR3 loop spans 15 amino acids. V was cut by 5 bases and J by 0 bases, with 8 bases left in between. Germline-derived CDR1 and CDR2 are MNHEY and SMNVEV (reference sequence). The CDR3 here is CASSRGSSGANVLTF. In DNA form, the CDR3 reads TGTGCCAGCAGTCGAGGTAGCTCTGGGGCCAACGTCCTGACTTTC.

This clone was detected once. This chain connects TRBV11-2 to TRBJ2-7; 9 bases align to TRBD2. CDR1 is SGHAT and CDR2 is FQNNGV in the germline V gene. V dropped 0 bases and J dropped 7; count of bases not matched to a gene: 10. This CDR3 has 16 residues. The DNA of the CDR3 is TGTGCCAGCAGCTTAGATCATAGCGGGAGACTACGTGAGCAGTACTTC. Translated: CASSLDHSGRLREQYF.

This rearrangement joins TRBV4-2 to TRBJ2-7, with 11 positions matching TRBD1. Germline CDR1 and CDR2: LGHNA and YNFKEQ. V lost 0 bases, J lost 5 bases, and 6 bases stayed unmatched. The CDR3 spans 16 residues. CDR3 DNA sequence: TGTGCCAGCAGCCAAGATAAGGGACAGGGGGGGAACGAGCAGTACTTC. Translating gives CASSQDKGQGGNEQYF.

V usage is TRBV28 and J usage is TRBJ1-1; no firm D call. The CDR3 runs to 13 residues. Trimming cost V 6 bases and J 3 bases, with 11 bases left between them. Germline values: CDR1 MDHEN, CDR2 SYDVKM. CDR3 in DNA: TGTGCCAGCAGCCTTCCCGGGTACACTGAAGCTTTCTTT. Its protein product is CASSLPGYTEAFF.

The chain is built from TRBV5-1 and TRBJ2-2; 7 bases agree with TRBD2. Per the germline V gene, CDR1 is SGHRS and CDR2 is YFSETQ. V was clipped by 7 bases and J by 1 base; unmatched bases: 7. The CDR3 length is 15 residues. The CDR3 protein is CASQGPSGNTGELFF. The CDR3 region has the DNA TGCGCCAGCCAGGGCCCTAGCGGGAACACCGGGGAGCTGTTTTTT. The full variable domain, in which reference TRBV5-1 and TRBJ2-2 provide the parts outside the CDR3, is KAGVTQTPRYLIKTRGQQVTLSCSPISGHRSVSWYQQTPGQGLQFLFEYFSETQRNKGNFPGRFSGRQFSNSRSEMNVSTLELGDSALYLCASQGPSGNTGELFFGEGSRLTVL.

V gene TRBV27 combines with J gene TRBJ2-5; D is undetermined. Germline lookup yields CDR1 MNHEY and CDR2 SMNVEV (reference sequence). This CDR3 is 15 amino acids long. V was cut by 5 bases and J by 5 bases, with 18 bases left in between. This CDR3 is CASSPTQWVGETQYF. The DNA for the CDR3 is TGTGCCAGCAGTCCCACGCAATGGGTGGGGGAGACCCAGTACTTC.

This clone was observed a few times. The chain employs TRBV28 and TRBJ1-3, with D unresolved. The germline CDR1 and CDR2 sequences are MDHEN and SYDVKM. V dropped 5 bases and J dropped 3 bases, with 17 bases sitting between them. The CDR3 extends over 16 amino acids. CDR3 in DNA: TGTGCCAGCAGTCCTCCTGGACGGATTAGTGGAAACACCATATATTTT. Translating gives CASSPPGRISGNTIYF.